This section outlines one T cell receptor beta chain sequence together with its context. TCRdb's table, derived via immunoSEQ multiplex PCR, lists solely in-frame clones and lacks some. This table holds 100,000 or so clones, roughly 80% found once. The data belong to a study of blood T cell repertoires in COVID-19. Germline V CDR1 and CDR2: SGHNT, YENEEA. Germline trimming cut 5 bases from V and 10 bases from J; bases unmatched to any gene: 11. CDR3 size: 15 residues. Sequences were obtained from peripheral blood. The receptor's source is a woman of 80 years or more with acute or convalescent COVID-19. V is TRBV11-3 and J is TRBJ2-1; 10 bases map to TRBD1. The CDR3 DNA follows: TGTGCCAGCAGCCCCGGGACAGGGGTTCAGGGGGAGCAGTTCTTC. Encoded protein: CASSPGTGVQGEQFF.